This T cell receptor beta chain was retrieved from a study of blood T cell repertoires in COVID-19. Background on the study: Acute and convalescent COVID-19 samples came from the United States, Italy and Spain. T cells, B-cell-depleted T cells, or PBMCs supplied cDNA or gDNA.

Germline V lookup: CDR1 SGHAT, CDR2 FQNNGV. V lost 5 bases and J lost 8; bases outside the gene matches: 4. The CDR3 sequence is 13 residues long. One Seattle source followed patients from active infection through their disease course. In the study's own analysis: Reference gene primer amplification gave estimated nucleated cell counts. Method: immunoSEQ multiplex PCR; TCRdb's copy keeps in-frame clones and lacks some. V, J and clone size derive from that table, while D and trimming were established from the DNA sequence. The top ten hold about 10% of the sample, which has about 210,000 clones, under 90% seen once.

The TCR comes from an elderly woman with COVID-19, enrolled during active disease. The sequenced sample was peripheral blood. This rearrangement joins TRBV11-2 to TRBJ2-1, with 9 nucleotides matching TRBD1. CDR3 in DNA: TGTGCCAGCAGCAGGGACAGGGAAGATGAGCAGTTCTTC. This translates into CASSRDREDEQFF.